This TCR beta chain is drawn from a study of blood T cell repertoires in COVID-19. The CDR3 loop spans 13 amino acids. Trimming pared 1 base from V and 6 bases from J, leaving 8 bases between. CDR1 is SGHRS, CDR2 YFSETQ, per germline. The data were produced by immunoSEQ multiplex PCR, yet TCRdb's version contains in-frame clones alone and is incomplete. The table has more than 20,000 clones, 90% seen once. The rearrangement joins TRBV5-1 to TRBJ2-1; D unresolved. The sequenced sample consisted of peripheral blood. This receptor was taken from a woman aged 55-70 years with active COVID-19. This CDR3 reads CASSLSQLNEQFF. The CDR3 DNA reads TGCGCCAGCAGCTTGTCTCAACTCAATGAGCAGTTCTTC.